The 22 T cell receptor beta chains below were found in one sample sequenced in a study of human versus mouse CDR3 diversity and MHC coevolution. Sequencing was performed with immunoSEQ multiplex PCR; in TCRdb, only in-frame clones are kept and a portion is missing. Of some 80,000 clones listed, around 92% are singletons. Source material: naive CD4+ T cells from blood. The subset denotes: CD45RO-negative CD62L-positive naive CD4 T cells. These receptors all stem from a person aged 25 to 75 in good health.

V gene TRBV30 combines with J gene TRBJ2-3; tentative D call: TRBD2 (6 bases). CDR1 and CDR2 from the germline V gene are GTSNPN and SVGIG (reference sequence). This CDR3 has 14 residues. Trimming pared 0 bases from V and 6 bases from J, leaving 13 bases between. The CDR3 DNA reads TGTGCCTGGAGTGTATTACTAGCAAGGGATACGCAGTATTTT. Encoded protein: CAWSVLLARDTQYF.

J is TRBJ2-3 and V is TRBV6-6; a possible D gene is TRBD2 (5 bases). Germline-derived CDR1 and CDR2 are MNHNY and SVGAGI (reference sequence). V dropped 7 bases and J dropped 3 bases, with 14 bases sitting between them. CDR3 length: 14 amino acids. CDR3 amino acids: CASNDGRTTDTQYF. The CDR3 nucleotides are TGTGCCAGCAACGACGGTAGGACTACAGATACGCAGTATTTT.

V and J are TRBV2 and TRBJ2-1, with unresolved D. V dropped 4 bases and J dropped 7 bases, with 5 bases sitting between them. Germline V gene sequence: CDR1 SNHLY, CDR2 FYNNEI. The CDR3 extends over 11 amino acids. Here the CDR3 reads CASSAQNEQFF. CDR3 nucleotide sequence: TGTGCCAGCAGTGCCCAAAATGAGCAGTTCTTC.

This chain uses TRBV18 with TRBJ2-3; 12 nucleotides align to TRBD2. After removal of 2 bases from V and 5 bases from J, the junction contained 11 bases not matched to a gene. Germline V gene sequence: CDR1 KGHSH, CDR2 LQKENI. CDR3 length: 18 amino acids. CDR3 DNA: TGTGCCAGCTCACCATTCTCGGCTAGCGGGGGGGTTCAAGATACGCAGTATTTT. It is translated as CASSPFSASGGVQDTQYF.

This clone came up once. The chain couples TRBV9 to TRBJ2-1; D perhaps matches TRBD2 (5 bases). Trimming shortened V by 0 bases and J by 9 bases, and 10 bases separated the two germline ends. The germline gives CDR1 SGDLS, CDR2 YYNGEE. This CDR3 region has 13 residues. The CDR3 loop is CASSVDPGFEQFF. The CDR3 coding sequence is TGTGCCAGCAGCGTAGATCCGGGATTTGAGCAGTTCTTC.

The J gene is TRBJ2-1, the V gene TRBV18; 9 positions match TRBD2. CDR1 and CDR2 (germline): KGHSH, LQKENI. After removal of 0 bases from V and 10 bases from J, the junction contained 7 bases not matched to a gene. The CDR3 totals 15 residues. CDR3 nucleotides: TGTGCCAGCTCACCACCGGCGGGGGGGGCAACCGAGCAGTTCTTC. Translated: CASSPPAGGATEQFF.

J is TRBJ2-2 and V is TRBV19; D is perhaps TRBD1 (6 bases). This CDR3 comprises 15 residues. Germline V gene sequence: CDR1 LNHDA, CDR2 SQIVND (reference sequence). The V and J ends lost 1 base and 4 bases respectively, with 10 bases between them. The CDR3 loop is CASSIAGVGTGELFF. CDR3 coding DNA: TGTGCCAGTAGTATAGCAGGGGTAGGCACCGGGGAGCTGTTTTTT.

The chain joins TRBV6-1 to TRBJ2-1, with TRBD2 matching over 11 bases. Looked up from germline, CDR1 is MNHNS and CDR2 is SASEGT. Trimming took 0 bases from V and 7 from J; bases not matched to a gene: 5. This CDR3 comprises 16 residues. CDR3 protein: CASSEALAGGVNEQFF. CDR3 nucleotide sequence: TGTGCCAGCAGTGAAGCTCTAGCGGGGGGTGTAAATGAGCAGTTCTTC.

The chain recombines TRBV5-4 with TRBJ1-2; D unclear. Germline V gives CDR1 SGHNT, CDR2 YYREEE (reference sequence). V lost 1 base and J 2 bases, leaving 6 bases between the germline ends. CDR3 length equals 13 residues. For the CDR3, the DNA is TGTGCCAGCAGCTTGAGCCAAAACTATGGCTACACCTTC. It yields the protein CASSLSQNYGYTF.

The chain joins TRBV30 to TRBJ1-2; D may be TRBD1 (5 bases). Trimming removed 0 bases from V and 4 bases from J, with 12 bases in between. The CDR3 totals 14 residues. CDR1 and CDR2 from the germline V gene are GTSNPN and SVGIG (reference sequence). CDR3 region: CAWSVIRDVYGYTF. The DNA of the CDR3 is TGTGCCTGGAGTGTAATCAGGGATGTCTATGGCTACACCTTC.

The chain employs TRBV6-5 and TRBJ2-1; 9 nucleotides align to TRBD2. The CDR3 totals 15 residues. V shed 4 bases, J shed 3 bases, and the junction held 4 bases outside the gene matches. Germline loops: CDR1 MNHEY, CDR2 SVGAGI. CDR3 nucleotide sequence: TGTGCCAGCAGTTTACTAGCGGGCCGCTACAATGAGCAGTTCTTC. Translating gives CASSLLAGRYNEQFF.

The chain uses TRBV28 and TRBJ1-1; 7 bases are shared with TRBD1. There are 15 residues in the CDR3. Germline CDR1 MDHEN, CDR2 SYDVKM. With 2 bases clipped from V and 2 bases from J, the junction kept 5 bases outside the gene matches. Here the CDR3 DNA reads TGTGCCAGCAGTTTACAGGCAGGGGGTAACACTGAAGCTTTCTTT. Its protein is CASSLQAGGNTEAFF.

This clone was recorded only once. A junction boundary mismatches the germline segment, possibly from a read error. The chain links TRBV27 to TRBJ2-1, with TRBD2 as a possible D gene (6 bases). The germline gives CDR1 MNHEY, CDR2 SMNVEV (reference sequence). The CDR3 is made up of 13 amino acids. CDR3 residues: CAGRDSGRGEQFF. The CDR3 region has the DNA TGTGCCGGCAGAGACAGCGGGCGGGGTGAGCAGTTCTTC.

The V call is TRBV2, the J call TRBJ2-1; the match to TRBD2 covers 11 bases. The CDR3 extends over 15 amino acids. Germline values: CDR1 SNHLY, CDR2 FYNNEI. V lost 7 bases to trimming and J lost 5 bases; unmatched junction nucleotides: 7. The chain's CDR3 is CASTRGTSGNNEQFF. The CDR3, as DNA: TGTGCCAGCACGAGGGGGACTAGCGGAAACAATGAGCAGTTCTTC. Combining the CDR3 with reference TRBV2 and TRBJ2-1 gives the whole variable domain EPEVTQTPSHQVTQMGQEVILRCVPISNHLYFYWYRQILGQKVEFLVSFYNNEISEKSEIFDDQFSVERPDGSNFTLKIRSTKLEDSAMYFCASTRGTSGNNEQFFGPGTRLTVL.

The chain uses TRBV5-1 and TRBJ1-1, with 11 bases that match TRBD1. This CDR3 has 15 residues. Trimming removed 0 bases from V and 4 bases from J; junction bases left unmatched: 2. Per the germline V gene, CDR1 is SGHRS and CDR2 is YFSETQ. The CDR3 sequence: CASSLVGTGGTEAFF. CDR3 in DNA: TGCGCCAGCAGCTTGGTCGGGACAGGGGGCACTGAAGCTTTCTTT.

V is TRBV27 and J is TRBJ2-1; D not certain. With 4 bases removed from V and 3 bases from J, the gap between germline ends came to 13 bases. The CDR3 has 15 amino acids. Germline V CDR1 and CDR2: MNHEY, SMNVEV (reference sequence). CDR3 sequence: CASSSEARFYNEQFF. Written as DNA, the CDR3 is TGTGCCAGCAGTTCAGAGGCCCGGTTCTACAATGAGCAGTTCTTC.

The genes are TRBV4-1 and TRBJ2-5; 8 bases align to TRBD2. The CDR3 extends over 19 amino acids. Germline CDR1 MGHRA, CDR2 YSYEKL. The trim removed 2 bases at V and 5 bases at J, leaving 19 bases unmatched. In nucleotides, the CDR3 is TGCGCCAGCAGCCAATCCCGGCTGCGGTCTGGGACTAGGACGGAGACCCAGTACTTC. This sequence encodes CASSQSRLRSGTRTETQYF.

The J gene is TRBJ1-2, the V gene TRBV5-1; D remains ambiguous. The CDR3 extends over 16 amino acids. From germline, CDR1 is SGHRS and CDR2 YFSETQ. With 4 bases removed from V and 7 bases from J, the gap between germline ends came to 23 bases. CDR3: CASSTQPGESLSGYTF. CDR3 DNA: TGCGCCAGCAGCACACAACCGGGAGAGTCCCTATCTGGCTACACCTTC.

CDR3 coding DNA: TGTGCCAGCAGCTTTCAGGGACAGGATGGCTACACCTTC. Translation: CASSFQGQDGYTF. The chain has TRBV5-4 and TRBJ1-2; 8 bases are a match to TRBD1. The CDR3 extends over 13 amino acids. Trimming cost V 2 bases and J 6 bases; bases outside gene matches: 3. Germline CDR1 and CDR2: SGHNT and YYREEE (reference sequence).

The chain combines TRBV27 with TRBJ1-2, with 8 bases fitting TRBD1. V was pared by 5 bases and J by 7 bases, with 6 bases of the junction left unmatched. This CDR3 comprises 13 residues. The V gene's germline CDR1 is MNHEY and CDR2 SMNVEV (reference sequence). The CDR3 DNA is TGTGCCAGCAGTGGACAGGGAGCGATTGGCTACACCTTC. As protein: CASSGQGAIGYTF.

The CDR3 sequence: CASSGQGAGGYTF. CDR3 DNA sequence: TGTGCCAGCAGTGGACAGGGGGCGGGTGGCTACACCTTC. The V and J genes are TRBV6-6 and TRBJ1-2; TRBD1 matches 11 bases. The CDR3 contains 13 residues. V lost 5 bases and J lost 7; bases outside the gene matches: 3. Germline V gene data show CDR1 as MNHNY and CDR2 as SVGAGI (reference sequence).

The chain employs TRBV10-3 and TRBJ2-7, with 7 nucleotides matching TRBD1. The CDR3 consists of 13 residues. V shed 2 bases, J shed 6 bases, and the junction held 4 bases outside the gene matches. Germline V lookup: CDR1 ENHRY, CDR2 SYGVKD. CDR3 residues: CAISEDRAREQYF. The CDR3 region has the DNA TGTGCCATCAGTGAGGACAGGGCCCGCGAGCAGTACTTC.